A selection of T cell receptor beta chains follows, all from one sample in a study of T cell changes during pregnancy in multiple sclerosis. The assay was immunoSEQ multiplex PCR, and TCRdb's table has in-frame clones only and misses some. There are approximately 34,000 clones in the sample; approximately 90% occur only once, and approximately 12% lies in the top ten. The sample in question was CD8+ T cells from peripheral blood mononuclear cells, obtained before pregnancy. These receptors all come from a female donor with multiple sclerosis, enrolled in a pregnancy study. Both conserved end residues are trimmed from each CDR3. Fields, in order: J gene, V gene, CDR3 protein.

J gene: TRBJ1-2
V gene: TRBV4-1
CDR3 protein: ASSQDWGGHSYGYT

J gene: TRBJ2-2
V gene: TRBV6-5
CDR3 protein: ASSYSIEFTGELF

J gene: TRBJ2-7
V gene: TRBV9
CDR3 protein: ASSVGAGLEMY

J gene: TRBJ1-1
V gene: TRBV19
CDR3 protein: ASSVSGLTEAF

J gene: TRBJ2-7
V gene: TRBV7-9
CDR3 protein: ASSFPSGSFYEQY

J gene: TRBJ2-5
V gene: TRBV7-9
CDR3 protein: ASSSEYGQGAKETQY

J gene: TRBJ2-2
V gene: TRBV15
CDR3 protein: ATDRDKNTGELF

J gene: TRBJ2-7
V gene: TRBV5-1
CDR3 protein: ASSRYGLAGGGSSYEQY

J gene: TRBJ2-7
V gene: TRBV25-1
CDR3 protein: ASSESMESPVNEQY

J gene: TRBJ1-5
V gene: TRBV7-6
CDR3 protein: ASSLASTANQPQH

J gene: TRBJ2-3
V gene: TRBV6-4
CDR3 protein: ASSDGSGGATDTQY

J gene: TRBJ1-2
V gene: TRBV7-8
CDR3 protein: ASSLVQALNYGYT

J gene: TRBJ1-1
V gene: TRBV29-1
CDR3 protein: SVGTGIVTEAF

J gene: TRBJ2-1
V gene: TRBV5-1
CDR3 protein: ASSATGTSGHEQF

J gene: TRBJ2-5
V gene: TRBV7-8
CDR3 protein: ASSLADRGVPTTSRYQETQY

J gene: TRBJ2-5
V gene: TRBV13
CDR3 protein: ASSSNLRQRRETQY

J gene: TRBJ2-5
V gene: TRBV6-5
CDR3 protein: ASSSYITGSRTQY

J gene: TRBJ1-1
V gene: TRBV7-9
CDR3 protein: ASSLGAGLNTEAF

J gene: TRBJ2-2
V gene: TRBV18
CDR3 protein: ASSPLRQGDTGELF

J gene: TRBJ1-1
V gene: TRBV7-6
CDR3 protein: ASSPRDSTEAF

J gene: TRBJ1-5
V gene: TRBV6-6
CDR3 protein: ASSTGQMVRQPQH

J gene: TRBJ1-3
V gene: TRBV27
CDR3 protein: ASSPGYGNTIY

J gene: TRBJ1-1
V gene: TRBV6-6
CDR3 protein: ASSYSDSFEAF

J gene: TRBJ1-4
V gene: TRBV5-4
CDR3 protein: ASSLKQGVNEKLF

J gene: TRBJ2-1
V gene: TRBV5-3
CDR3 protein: ARSFQDNCYNEQF

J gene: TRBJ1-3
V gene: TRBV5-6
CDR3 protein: ASSHVISGNTIY

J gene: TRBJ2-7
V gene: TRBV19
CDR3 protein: ASSISSGSLNEQY

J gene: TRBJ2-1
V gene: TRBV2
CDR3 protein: ASSEPGEQF